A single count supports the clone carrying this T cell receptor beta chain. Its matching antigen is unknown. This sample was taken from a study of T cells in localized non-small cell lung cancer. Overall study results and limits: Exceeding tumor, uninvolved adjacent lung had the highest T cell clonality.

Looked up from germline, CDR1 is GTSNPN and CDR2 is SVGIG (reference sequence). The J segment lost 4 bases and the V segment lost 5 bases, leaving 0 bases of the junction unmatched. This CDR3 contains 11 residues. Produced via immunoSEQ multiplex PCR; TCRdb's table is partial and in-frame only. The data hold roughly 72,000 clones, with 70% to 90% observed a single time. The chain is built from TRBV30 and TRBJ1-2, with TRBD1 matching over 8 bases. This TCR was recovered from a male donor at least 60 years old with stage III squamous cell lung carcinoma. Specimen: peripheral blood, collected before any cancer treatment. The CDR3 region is CAWGTGYGYTF. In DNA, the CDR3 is TGTGCCTGGGGGACAGGCTATGGCTACACCTTC.